This T cell receptor beta chain was identified in a study of OX40 agonist ivuxolimab in advanced cancers. Sequencing was performed with immunoSEQ multiplex PCR; in TCRdb, only in-frame clones are kept and a portion is missing. The sample records about 50,000 clones, roughly 89% being singletons. CDR1 and CDR2 (germline): MDHEN, SYDVKM. The V gene lost 7 bases and the J gene lost 0 bases, with 6 bases spanning the gap. The CDR3 spans 12 residues. The chain recombines TRBV28 with TRBJ1-2; D not certain. The sequencing used CD4+ or CD8+ T cells sorted from blood, collected in a trial of the OX40 agonist ivuxolimab. This TCR was recovered from an adult with an advanced solid tumor such as melanoma, head and neck, liver or kidney cancer. Written as DNA, the CDR3 is TGTGCCAGCACCCTAGCTAACTATGGCTACACCTTC. As protein: CASTLANYGYTF.